The clone carrying this TCR beta chain was observed a handful of times. On each TCR cDNA molecule, a unique molecular identifier was present. TCRdb analysed the 5' RACE reads with MiXCR anew, one entry per CDR3 protein. The sample contains fewer than 45,000 distinct CDR3 sequences, about 10% of which appear only once. V lost 6 bases to trimming and J lost 9 bases, with 11 bases between them. CDR3 length: 11 amino acids. The germline gives CDR1 MNHEY, CDR2 SVGEGT. This sample stems from a study of spatial heterogeneity in lung cancer. Study details: Sequencing was performed on follow-up PBMC samples when available, collected at a median of roughly two years after resection.

Time point of the sample: blood at routine non-recurrence follow-up after resection. This TCR was sampled from a female donor with early-stage non-small cell lung cancer. The genes are TRBV6-2 or TRBV6-3 and TRBJ1-2; D not certain. The source was PBMCs, collected at follow-up. The CDR3 bases are TGTGCCAGCAGCTCTGGGGTCCGCTACACCTTC. Encoded protein: CASSSGVRYTF.